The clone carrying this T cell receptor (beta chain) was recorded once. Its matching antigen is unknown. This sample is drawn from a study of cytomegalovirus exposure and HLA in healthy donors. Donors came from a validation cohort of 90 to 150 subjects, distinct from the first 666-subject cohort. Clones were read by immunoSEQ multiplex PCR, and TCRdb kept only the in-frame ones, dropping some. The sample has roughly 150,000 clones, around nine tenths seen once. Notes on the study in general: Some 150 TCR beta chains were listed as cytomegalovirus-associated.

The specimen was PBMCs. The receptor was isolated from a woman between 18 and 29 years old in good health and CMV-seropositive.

CDR3 DNA: TGTGCCAGCAGCTTAGCGACAGAAAGCTGGTACCAAGAGACCCAGTACTTC. Translated: CASSLATESWYQETQYF. The chain employs TRBV11-3 and TRBJ2-5; weak D call: TRBD1 (5 bases). In germline, CDR1 is SGHNT, CDR2 YENEEA. The CDR3 runs to 17 residues. V lost 1 base and J lost 0, with 15 bases in between.